These 8 T cell receptor beta chains came from one sample sequenced in a study of technical replicates of blood from four donors. Data came from immunoSEQ multiplex PCR; TCRdb stores just in-frame clones and leaves some out. The sample includes 95,000 to 100,000 clones, over 90% seen only once; the top ten take over 0.2%. Source material: T cells isolated from PBMCs. The source is a human donor in good health.

This sequence joins TRBV9 and TRBJ2-3; tentative D call: TRBD2 (5 bases). Germline V gives CDR1 SGDLS, CDR2 YYNGEE. The CDR3 has 15 amino acids. Trimming pared 0 bases from V and 2 bases from J, leaving 10 bases between. The CDR3 sequence is CASSVVGSPTDTQYF. The DNA of the CDR3 is TGTGCCAGCAGCGTAGTAGGGAGTCCCACAGATACGCAGTATTTT. Variable domain in full (rest from reference TRBV9 and TRBJ2-3): DSGVTQTPKHLITATGQRVTLRCSPRSGDLSVYWYQQSLDQGLQFLIQYYNGEERAKGNILERFSAQQFPDLHSELNLSSLELGDSALYFCASSVVGSPTDTQYFGPGTRLTVL.

The chain is built from TRBV5-1 and TRBJ1-1; D is possibly TRBD1 (6 bases). Trimming cost V 0 bases and J 8 bases, with 11 bases left between them. The CDR3 runs 13 residues. CDR1 is SGHRS, CDR2 YFSETQ, per germline. CDR3 nucleotides: TGCGCCAGCAGCTTGGACGGGGGGGGCGAAGCTTTCTTT. Translated, it gives CASSLDGGGEAFF.

This chain links TRBV6-5 with TRBJ1-5, with 7 bases lining up with TRBD1. The CDR3 spans 14 residues. J was trimmed by 3 bases and V by 6 bases; bases with no gene match: 5. Per germline, CDR1 MNHEY and CDR2 SVGAGI. The CDR3 sequence: CASRSGQTNQPQHF. The CDR3 region has the DNA TGTGCCAGCAGATCGGGACAGACCAATCAGCCCCAGCATTTT.

The CDR3 spells CASSQTGTGGSDTQYF. The DNA for the CDR3 is TGTGCCAGCAGCCAGACCGGGACAGGGGGTTCAGATACGCAGTATTTT. V gene TRBV2 combines with J gene TRBJ2-3; 11 bases fit TRBD1. Trimming removed 6 bases from V and 4 bases from J; junction bases left unmatched: 9. The V gene's germline CDR1 is SNHLY and CDR2 FYNNEI. CDR3 length: 16 residues.

The chain employs TRBV6-1 and TRBJ2-3; 7 positions match TRBD2. The V gene's germline CDR1 is MNHNS and CDR2 SASEGT. The V gene end was trimmed by 8 bases and the J gene end by 0 bases; junction bases not matched to a gene: 8. The CDR3 has 15 amino acids. The CDR3 loop reads CASSTTSESTDTQYF. In nucleotides, the CDR3 is TGTGCCAGCTCTACCACTAGCGAGAGCACAGATACGCAGTATTTT.

This chain links TRBV28 with TRBJ2-1; D is undetermined. In germline, CDR1 is MDHEN, CDR2 SYDVKM. V shed 8 bases and J shed 6 bases, with 14 bases lying between them. This CDR3 contains 13 residues. CDR3 sequence: CASGHININEQFF. The CDR3, as DNA: TGTGCCAGCGGGCATATCAATATCAATGAGCAGTTCTTC. Looking up the rest from reference TRBV28 and TRBJ2-1 gives the full variable domain: DVKVTQSSRYLVKRTGEKVFLECVQDMDHENMFWYRQDPGLGLRLIYFSYDVKMKEKGDIPEGYSVSREKKERFSLILESASTNQTSMYLCASGHININEQFFGPGTRLTVL.

As concerns this clone: The same CDR3 arises from other DNA sequences in this sample as well. This chain connects TRBV9 to TRBJ2-5, with TRBD2 matching over 9 bases. J lost 5 bases, V lost 0 bases, and 2 bases had no gene match. Germline CDR1 SGDLS, CDR2 YYNGEE. The CDR3 spans 14 residues. CDR3 in DNA: TGTGCCAGCAGCGTAGCTGCGGGGGGGGAGACCCAGTACTTC. Its translation: CASSVAAGGETQYF.

This chain joins TRBV4-1 and TRBJ2-1; 8 bases line up with TRBD2. Trimming cost V 0 bases and J 5 bases; bases outside gene matches: 6. The length of the CDR3 is 16 residues. Germline V gene sequence: CDR1 MGHRA, CDR2 YSYEKL. The CDR3 sequence is CASSQESGGTNNEQFF. CDR3 in DNA: TGCGCCAGCAGCCAAGAGAGCGGGGGCACAAACAATGAGCAGTTCTTC.